Listed below are T cell receptor beta chains from one sample, sequenced in a study of T cells after somatic rescue of genetic block. TCRdb's table, derived via immunoSEQ multiplex PCR, lists solely in-frame clones and lacks some. The sample lists 110,000 or so clones; 75% to 95% were seen once. The material sequenced was peripheral blood mononuclear cells (PBMCs). The receptors shown here come from a woman aged 18-29 years. Each CDR3 is given with its conserved first and last residue. The order of the fields is V gene, J gene, clone size, CDR3 length, D gene, CDR3 DNA, CDR3 protein. The D gene is left open where the match is weak. Expanded clones get a size class; other rows say once, few or many, or leave the size out.

TRBV4-3	TRBJ1-4	NA	15	TRBD1	TGCGCCAGCAGCCAAGATCACAGGGGAGGTGGGAAACTGTTTTTT	CASSQDHRGGGKLFF
TRBV6-6	TRBJ2-7	NA	14	TRBD1	TGTGCCAGCAGTTACGAGACAGGGGGCTACGAGCAGTACTTC	CASSYETGGYEQYF
TRBV5-6	TRBJ2-5	NA	16	NA	TGTGCCAGCAGCTTGGCCGGGGGCGGCGTCCAAGAGACCCAGTACTTC	CASSLAGGGVQETQYF
TRBV9	TRBJ2-4	NA	13	NA	TGTGCCAGCAGCGTAGGCGCTGGCAACATTCAGTACTTC	CASSVGAGNIQYF
TRBV20-1	TRBJ1-2	NA	11	NA	TGCAGTGTGGGGACACTTAACGGCTACACCTTC	CSVGTLNGYTF
TRBV2	TRBJ1-2	NA	14	TRBD1	TGTGCCAGCAGTGTTCAGGGGGCTAATTATGGCTACACCTTC	CASSVQGANYGYTF
TRBV5-1	TRBJ2-3	NA	16	TRBD2	TGCGCCAGCAGCCGGATCTGGCGGGGGGGCCGATATACGCAGTATTTT	CASSRIWRGGRYTQYF
TRBV11-3	TRBJ2-6	NA	20	NA	TGTGCCAGCAGCTTAGATCTACCAGGGACGGTATTTACTGGGGCCAACGTCCTGACTTTC	CASSLDLPGTVFTGANVLTF
TRBV4-2	TRBJ1-2	NA	14	NA	TGTGCCAGCAGCCAAGAACTGGCGGTCTATGGCTACACCTTC	CASSQELAVYGYTF
TRBV7-2	TRBJ2-2	NA	14	NA	TGTGCCAGCAGCTTATCTCAGGGTACCGGGGAGCTGTTTTTT	CASSLSQGTGELFF
TRBV10-3	TRBJ2-6	NA	16	NA	TGTGCCATCAGTCAATCCGGGACACCCGGGGCCAACGTCCTGACTTTC	CAISQSGTPGANVLTF
TRBV4-3	TRBJ2-1	NA	15	NA	TGCGCCAGCAGCCAAGAATGGCGAGGCTACAATGAGCAGTTCTTC	CASSQEWRGYNEQFF
TRBV15	TRBJ2-5	NA	15	TRBD1	TGTGCCACCAGCAGACCCGGGACAGATCAAGAGACCCAGTACTTC	CATSRPGTDQETQYF
TRBV7-2	TRBJ2-7	NA	14	NA	TGTGCCAGCAGCACCGGACCAGGAGACTACGAGCAGTACTTC	CASSTGPGDYEQYF
TRBV6-4	TRBJ2-3	NA	16	TRBD1	TGTGCCAGCAGCCCCCGGGGGGACAGGGGATCAGATACGCAGTATTTT	CASSPRGDRGSDTQYF
TRBV9	TRBJ2-6	NA	15	NA	TGTGCCAGCAGCCCAGGGAACTCTGGGGCCAACGTCCTGACTTTC	CASSPGNSGANVLTF
TRBV28	TRBJ1-4	NA	15	NA	TGTGCCAGCCTTTCCTTGACAGATAATGAAGAAAAACTGTTTTTT	CASLSLTDNEEKLFF
TRBV7-2	TRBJ2-3	NA	14	NA	TGTGCCAGCAGCCGTCCATCGGGTGCAGATACGCAGTATTTT	CASSRPSGADTQYF
TRBV5-1	TRBJ1-3	NA	15	NA	TGCGCCAGCAGCTTGGAAGGTCGCTCTGGAAACACCATATATTTT	CASSLEGRSGNTIYF
TRBV9	TRBJ2-2	NA	13	NA	TGTGCCAGCAGCCCAGTAGTCGCCGGGGAGCTGTTTTTT	CASSPVVAGELFF
TRBV27	TRBJ1-1	NA	14	NA	TGTGCCAGCAGTTTATCCGTCGGGGGACCCGAAGCTTTCTTT	CASSLSVGGPEAFF
TRBV4-3	TRBJ1-2	few	16	NA	TGCGCCAGCAGTAACACAGGGATAGATACTAACTATGGCTACACCTTC	CASSNTGIDTNYGYTF
TRBV5-4	TRBJ1-2	NA	15	NA	TGTGCCAGCAGCAGGGTTCGCCGCAGGGACTATGGCTACACCTTC	CASSRVRRRDYGYTF
TRBV11-3	TRBJ2-7	NA	13	NA	TGTGCCAGCAGCCACGACGCCTTCTACGAGCAGTACTTC	CASSHDAFYEQYF
TRBV6-5	TRBJ1-1	NA	15	NA	TGTGCCAGCAGTGCCCAGATAGGTACAAGCGATGAAGCTTTCTTT	CASSAQIGTSDEAFF
TRBV6-1	TRBJ2-5	NA	13	NA	TGTGCCAGCAGTGTACCCAGCAGAGAGACCCAGTACTTC	CASSVPSRETQYF
TRBV29-1	TRBJ1-1	NA	14	TRBD1	TGCAGCGTTCGAACAGGGGGCGCGAGGACTGAAGCTTTCTTT	CSVRTGGARTEAFF
TRBV18	TRBJ2-3	NA	16	TRBD2	TGTGCCAGCTCACCCATCGCTAGCGGGGCCACAGATACGCAGTATTTT	CASSPIASGATDTQYF
TRBV6-1	TRBJ2-5	once	15	TRBD2	TGTGCCAGCAGTGAACTAGCGGGGGGGCCAGAGACCCAGTACTTC	CASSELAGGPETQYF
TRBV5-1	TRBJ1-6	NA	14	NA	TGCGCCAGCAGCTTGGCAGCCGCAAATTCACCCCTCCACTTT	CASSLAAANSPLHF
TRBV5-1	TRBJ2-2	NA	16	NA	TGCGCCAGCAGCTTGGAGGCCGGCCCGAACACCGGGGAGCTGTTTTTT	CASSLEAGPNTGELFF
TRBV7-9	TRBJ1-1	NA	15	NA	TGTGCCAGCAGCTTAATCCCCGGCGGAAACACTGAAGCTTTCTTT	CASSLIPGGNTEAFF
TRBV7-2	TRBJ1-1	few	14	NA	TGTGCCAGCAGCGTCCAGGGAGGACACACTGAAGCTTTCTTT	CASSVQGGHTEAFF
TRBV6-5	TRBJ1-4	NA	15	NA	TGTGCCAGCAGTGGTGGGGGCACAACTAATGAAAAACTGTTTTTT	CASSGGGTTNEKLFF
TRBV28	TRBJ1-3	NA	18	NA	TGTGCCAGCAGTCCAACTCTGAGGACCGGGTCCTCTGGAAACACCATATATTTT	CASSPTLRTGSSGNTIYF
TRBV7-2	TRBJ1-1	NA	15	NA	TGTGCCAGCAGCTTAAGTGGACCGCTGAACACTGAAGCTTTCTTT	CASSLSGPLNTEAFF
TRBV19	TRBJ2-7	NA	15	TRBD2	TGTGCCAGTAGTTCCGGGGGGGCCCCCGACTACGAGCAGTACTTC	CASSSGGAPDYEQYF
TRBV5-4	TRBJ1-2	NA	14	TRBD1	TGTGCCAGCAGCTTACGGACAGGGAAGTATGGCTACACCTTC	CASSLRTGKYGYTF
TRBV6-1	TRBJ2-3	once	15	NA	TGTGCCAGCAGTGAAGTTGACAGACCCTCAGATACGCAGTATTTT	CASSEVDRPSDTQYF
TRBV6-4	TRBJ1-1	NA	13	NA	TGTGCCAGCAGTGACAGGGTGGGAACTGAAGCTTTCTTT	CASSDRVGTEAFF
TRBV28	TRBJ1-1	NA	14	NA	TGTGCCAGCACGGGCAGTCCTCGGAACACTGAAGCTTTCTTT	CASTGSPRNTEAFF
TRBV7-2	TRBJ2-5	NA	15	TRBD1	TGTGCCAGCAGCTTATCCGGGACAGACCAAGAGACCCAGTACTTC	CASSLSGTDQETQYF
TRBV5-1	TRBJ2-5	NA	13	TRBD1	TGCGCCAGCAGCTCCGGACAGGGCGGGACCCAGTACTTC	CASSSGQGGTQYF
TRBV28	TRBJ1-2	NA	14	NA	TGTGCCAGCAGTTATATGGTGAGGGTCGGGGGCTACACCTTC	CASSYMVRVGGYTF
TRBV19	TRBJ2-7	NA	14	NA	TGTGCCAGTGGCCCCGGGACACCCTCCTACGAGCAGTACTTC	CASGPGTPSYEQYF
TRBV28	TRBJ2-2	NA	12	NA	TGTGCCAGCAGTCTCTCGGGGGGGGAGCTGTTTTTT	CASSLSGGELFF
TRBV18	TRBJ2-1	NA	17	TRBD2	TGTGCCAGCTCCAACACTTGGGGGAGGGACTCCTACAATGAGCAGTTCTTC	CASSNTWGRDSYNEQFF
TRBV10-3	TRBJ2-1	NA	20	TRBD2	TGTGCCATCAGTGAGTCCGCCCTCACTAGCGGGGGGGCCTCCTACAATGAGCAGTTCTTC	CAISESALTSGGASYNEQFF
TRBV6-5	TRBJ1-2	NA	13	TRBD1	TGTGCCAGCACCAGAGGGACAGACGGTGGCTACACCTTC	CASTRGTDGGYTF